The sequence of this T cell receptor beta chain was determined in a study of T cells in Graves' hyperthyroidism and ophthalmopathy. A single count supports this clonotype. The target antigen is unknown. There were TCR beta CDR3 regions amplified from RNA transcripts. TCR CDR3 underwent first-round RT-PCR with the HTBI primer set. TCRdb passed the multiplex PCR reads through MiXCR, listing each CDR3 protein once. Of over 150,000 distinct CDR3 sequences in the sample, 17% were seen once. Trimming removed 3 bases at V and 0 bases at J, with 12 bases between. The CDR3 spans 16 residues. Per germline, CDR1 MDHEN and CDR2 SYDVKM. Study-level points and caveats: The model identified upcoming ophthalmopathy a median 6.5 months ahead of onset. Most clonotypes expanded in thyroid above 0.001 were likewise present in blood.

Absence of ophthalmopathy progression within 18 months defined stable Graves' hyperthyroidism. Diagnosis of hyperthyroidism was new in patients aged 18 to 65, and its duration was under 2 months. The clonotype comes from a woman aged 50 to 60 with Graves' hyperthyroidism. The V gene is TRBV28, the J gene TRBJ2-1, with a weak D call TRBD1 (5 bases). The sequencing sample was made of blood. Here the CDR3 reads CASSLGPRISYNEQFF. The CDR3 coding sequence is TGTGCCAGCAGTTTGGGGCCAAGAATCTCCTACAATGAGCAGTTCTTC.